The source of this T cell receptor (beta chain) is a study of blood T cell repertoires in COVID-19. Germline loops: CDR1 SGHTA, CDR2 FQGNSA. After removal of 5 bases from V and 3 bases from J, the junction contained 8 bases not matched to a gene. CDR3 length: 15 residues. The protocol was immunoSEQ multiplex PCR, while the TCRdb copy is restricted to in-frame clones and leaves out a portion. The data hold about 120,000 clones, with around four fifths observed a single time. The TCR comes from a man in his sixties with active or convalescent COVID-19. Sequencing was done on a sample of peripheral blood. The V and J genes are TRBV7-2 and TRBJ2-5, with TRBD2 matching over 8 bases. CDR3 nucleotide sequence: TGTGCCAGCAGCCCGGTGACTAGCGTGGAAGAGACCCAGTACTTC. Its protein product is CASSPVTSVEETQYF.